The 21 T cell receptor beta chains below were found in one sample sequenced in a study of shared clonotypes between healthy human individuals (dated by TCRdb to the early 2020s). The method was the immunoSEQ multiplex PCR assay. Entries here come from immuneACCESS through TCRdb and include only in-frame sequences with V and J called. Some clones fail to appear in such tables; in the studies checked, an unresolved V gene covers under half of the shortfall, and the cause of the remainder is unknown. In this sample the table shows around 560,000 clones, about 95% of which occur a single time. Over 0.1% of the sample rests with the top ten. CD8 naive samples were CD45RO-negative cells positively selected for CCR7, giving a CD45RA+CCR7+ population that excluded TemRA cells. The sample was naive CD8+ T cells sorted from blood. Read against the paper, the sample's cell subset or site label means: CD45RA+CCR7+. The receptors were gathered from a woman aged 25 to 39 in good health.

This rearrangement joins TRBV7-2 to TRBJ2-5, with 9 nucleotides matching TRBD1. CDR3 length equals 15 residues. CDR1 and CDR2 (germline): SGHTA, FQGNSA. Trimming removed 5 bases from V and 4 bases from J; junction bases left unmatched: 8. The CDR3 region is CASSTRQGGIETQYF. CDR3 nucleotide sequence: TGTGCCAGCAGCACACGACAGGGGGGGATAGAGACCCAGTACTTC.

The chain recombines TRBV6-4 with TRBJ2-7; D remains unclear. Germline CDR1 is MRHNA and CDR2 is SNTAGT. Trimming removed 1 base from V and 4 bases from J, with 17 bases in between. CDR3 size: 16 residues. The CDR3 spells CASSDWLLRGWYEQYF. The CDR3 nucleotides are TGTGCCAGCAGTGACTGGTTGCTTCGAGGCTGGTACGAGCAGTACTTC.

The chain joins TRBV9 to TRBJ2-1, with 7 bases that match TRBD2. From germline, CDR1 is SGDLS and CDR2 YYNGEE. CDR3 size: 16 residues. V shed 3 bases, J shed 8 bases, and the junction held 14 bases outside the gene matches. In nucleotides, the CDR3 is TGTGCCAGCAGCGCGGAACCTAGCGGTTGGGGGGATGAGCAGTTCTTC. Translation: CASSAEPSGWGDEQFF.

This clone was detected only once. V and J are TRBV11-1 and TRBJ2-7; D gene ambiguous. The CDR3 is 14 amino acids. V was pared by 5 bases and J by 0 bases, with 11 bases between. Germline V gives CDR1 SGHAT, CDR2 FQDESV (reference sequence). The CDR3 reads CASSLDGNSYEQYF. CDR3 bases: TGTGCCAGCAGCCTGGACGGAAACTCCTACGAGCAGTACTTC.

This clone was recorded only once. The CDR3 DNA reads TGTGCCTGGAGTGTACTGAGGGCGGATGAAGCTTTCTTT. Amino acids: CAWSVLRADEAFF. The gene calls are TRBV30 and TRBJ1-1; no definite D call. The CDR3 contains 13 residues. Trimming stripped 0 bases from V and 7 bases from J, with 12 bases between. CDR1 is GTSNPN, CDR2 SVGIG, per germline (reference sequence).

The chain recombines TRBV6-1 with TRBJ2-7; D not certain. The CDR3 length is 14 residues. Germline V gives CDR1 MNHNS, CDR2 SASEGT. V lost 1 base, J lost 3 bases, and 10 bases lay in between. CDR3 nucleotide sequence: TGTGCCAGCAGTGAAGGTGCAGGAAACTACGAGCAGTACTTC. Translating it yields CASSEGAGNYEQYF.

The V gene is TRBV6-6, the J gene TRBJ1-2; D unclear. Germline V CDR1 and CDR2: MNHNY, SVGAGI (reference sequence). The CDR3 extends over 14 amino acids. V lost 0 bases, J lost 6 bases, and 11 bases lay in between. CDR3 region: CASSYSILEDGYTF. The CDR3 DNA reads TGTGCCAGCAGTTACTCGATACTAGAGGATGGCTACACCTTC.

The chain uses TRBV4-1 and TRBJ2-1; D uncertain. This CDR3 region has 15 residues. Trimming left V 0 bases short and J 4 bases short, with 10 bases between. Per germline, CDR1 MGHRA and CDR2 YSYEKL. The CDR3 loop reads CASSQEWTGYNEQFF. The DNA of the CDR3 is TGCGCCAGCAGCCAAGAATGGACCGGGTACAATGAGCAGTTCTTC.

Concerning this clone itself: This sample includes further DNA sequences coding for the same CDR3. This chain uses TRBV10-2 with TRBJ1-2; no clear D gene. The V and J ends lost 3 bases and 1 base respectively, with 6 bases between them. Per germline, CDR1 WSHSY and CDR2 SAAADI. The CDR3 is made up of 13 amino acids. CDR3 DNA: TGCGCCAGCAGTGAATGGGATAACTATGGCTACACCTTC. It translates to CASSEWDNYGYTF.

The chain joins TRBV28 to TRBJ1-4, with D possibly matching TRBD1 (6 bases). There are 15 residues in the CDR3. V was cut by 3 bases and J by 5 bases, with 13 bases left in between. CDR1 and CDR2 from the germline V gene are MDHEN and SYDVKM. The CDR3 region is CASSFGGPKNEKLFF. In DNA, the CDR3 is TGTGCCAGCAGTTTTGGGGGGCCTAAGAATGAAAAACTGTTTTTT.

The rearrangement uses TRBV7-9 and TRBJ1-1; D not certain. Trimming removed 4 bases at V and 4 bases at J, with 7 bases between. CDR1 SEHNR and CDR2 FQNEAQ come from the germline V gene (reference sequence). The CDR3 has 12 residues. CDR3 loop: CASSSRGTEAFF. The CDR3 nucleotides read TGTGCCAGCAGCTCCCGGGGCACTGAAGCTTTCTTT.

J is TRBJ1-3 and V is TRBV28, with D maybe TRBD1 (6 bases). There are 21 residues in the CDR3. Germline CDR1 is MDHEN and CDR2 is SYDVKM. V was clipped by 5 bases and J by 0 bases, with 29 bases between them. The CDR3 loop is CASSHYARDRQSLRSGNTIYF. In DNA, the CDR3 is TGTGCCAGCAGTCACTACGCCCGCGACAGGCAGAGTTTACGCTCTGGAAACACCATATATTTT. Full variable domain (rest looked up from reference TRBV28 and TRBJ1-3): DVKVTQSSRYLVKRTGEKVFLECVQDMDHENMFWYRQDPGLGLRLIYFSYDVKMKEKGDIPEGYSVSREKKERFSLILESASTNQTSMYLCASSHYARDRQSLRSGNTIYFGEGSWLTVV.

The gene calls are TRBV5-6 and TRBJ2-2; perhaps TRBD2 as D (5 bases). V was pared by 3 bases and J by 3 bases, with 15 bases between. Per the germline V gene, CDR1 is SGHDT and CDR2 is YYEEEE. The CDR3 is 16 residues long. The CDR3 protein is CASSSPAAAYTGELFF. The CDR3 DNA is TGTGCCAGCAGCTCACCAGCAGCGGCCTACACCGGGGAGCTGTTTTTT. Looking up the rest from reference TRBV5-6 and TRBJ2-2 gives the full variable domain: DAGVTQSPTHLIKTRGQQVTLRCSPKSGHDTVSWYQQALGQGPQFIFQYYEEEERQRGNFPDRFSGHQFPNYSSELNVNALLLGDSALYLCASSSPAAAYTGELFFGEGSRLTVL.

This chain joins TRBV4-1 and TRBJ2-1; D perhaps matches TRBD1 (6 bases). The V and J ends lost 3 bases and 4 bases respectively, with 7 bases between them. This CDR3 spans 13 amino acids. From germline, CDR1 is MGHRA and CDR2 YSYEKL. CDR3 amino acids: CASSQDSYNEQFF. DNA of the CDR3: TGCGCCAGCAGCCAGGACAGTTACAATGAGCAGTTCTTC.

J is TRBJ2-7 and V is TRBV4-1, with 8 bases that match TRBD1. The CDR3 loop spans 15 amino acids. J lost 7 bases, V lost 6 bases, and 14 bases had no gene match. Germline V gene sequence: CDR1 MGHRA, CDR2 YSYEKL. In DNA, the CDR3 is TGCGCCAGCAGGGAGGTCGGGACAGGCGATAGGGAGCAGTACTTC. As protein: CASREVGTGDREQYF.

This sequence joins TRBV7-3 and TRBJ2-7, with D perhaps TRBD2 (6 bases). Germline V gives CDR1 SGHTA, CDR2 FQGTGA. Trimming took 1 base from V and 5 from J, leaving 15 bases between them. The CDR3 is 15 residues long. The CDR3 region has the DNA TGTGCCAGCAGCTTAAATGTCGGGAGCCGGCACGAGCAGTACTTC. Amino acid sequence: CASSLNVGSRHEQYF.

V and J are TRBV9 and TRBJ1-1, with 8 bases aligning to TRBD1. In germline, CDR1 is SGDLS, CDR2 YYNGEE. The CDR3 sequence is 14 residues long. V shed 3 bases, J shed 10 bases, and the junction held 11 bases outside the gene matches. The CDR3 DNA follows: TGTGCCAGCAGCGGGGGACCTACAGGGGGAGGAGCTTTCTTT. Its protein product is CASSGGPTGGGAFF.

The V gene is TRBV11-2, the J gene TRBJ2-1; 7 bases align to TRBD2. The V segment lost 1 base and the J segment 6 bases; nucleotides outside the gene matches: 9. This CDR3 contains 16 residues. The germline gives CDR1 SGHAT, CDR2 FQNNGV. This CDR3 reads CASSLGGGSGSNEQFF. The CDR3 DNA sequence: TGTGCCAGCAGCTTAGGGGGCGGGAGTGGAAGCAATGAGCAGTTCTTC.

V and J are TRBV7-6 and TRBJ1-4; 7 bases fit TRBD1. From germline, CDR1 is SGHVS and CDR2 FNYEAQ. The CDR3 is made up of 10 amino acids. The CDR3 sequence: CDRGDEKLFF. As DNA, the CDR3 is TGTGACAGGGGAGATGAAAAACTGTTTTTT.

This clone was counted a single time. The V gene is TRBV6-1, the J gene TRBJ1-5; a weak D match, TRBD1 (5 bases). V dropped 2 bases and J dropped 5 bases, with 13 bases sitting between them. The germline V gene encodes CDR1 MNHNS and CDR2 SASEGT. The CDR3 length is 15 residues. The DNA of the CDR3 is TGTGCCAGCAGTGAAATTGGTGGGGGAGATCAGCCCCAGCATTTT. Translation: CASSEIGGGDQPQHF.

The rearrangement links TRBV5-1 to TRBJ1-2; D remains ambiguous. Germline V gene sequence: CDR1 SGHRS, CDR2 YFSETQ. The CDR3 totals 15 residues. The ends were cut back, 5 bases at V and 6 bases at J, with 20 bases in the middle. CDR3 in amino acids: CASSTPTTSLDGYTF. The CDR3 DNA follows: TGCGCCAGCAGTACCCCGACAACTAGCCTTGATGGCTACACCTTC.